A selection of T cell receptor beta chains follows, all from one sample in a study of CD4 T cell repertoires in COVID-19. The assay was immunoSEQ multiplex PCR, and TCRdb's table has in-frame clones only and misses some. The table lists about 75,000 clones, 80% to 90% of them singletons, with 0.5% to 0.6% in the top ten. Sequenced material: CD4+ T cells from peripheral blood, taken after recovery from COVID-19. These receptors were collected from a human donor who had COVID-19. Both conserved end residues are part of each CDR3. The D gene is left open where the match is weak. A clone size is listed for some rows: how often the clone was seen (once, few, many), or a class if it is expanded.

len: 15; j_gene: TRBJ2-7; v_gene: TRBV4-1; abundance: -; d_gene: -; CDR3nt: TGCGCCAGCAGCCAAGAATTTGGGCGCTCCTACGAGCAGTACTTC; CDR3aa: CASSQEFGRSYEQYF
len: 15; j_gene: TRBJ2-3; v_gene: TRBV7-9; abundance: -; d_gene: TRBD2; CDR3nt: TGTGCCAGCAGCTTAAAAGGGACTAGCGAAGATACGCAGTATTTT; CDR3aa: CASSLKGTSEDTQYF
len: 13; j_gene: TRBJ2-7; v_gene: TRBV18; abundance: -; d_gene: -; CDR3nt: TGTGCCAGCTCTGGGCAGGGCCTCTACGAGCAGTACTTC; CDR3aa: CASSGQGLYEQYF
len: 12; j_gene: TRBJ2-7; v_gene: TRBV29-1; abundance: -; d_gene: -; CDR3nt: TGCAGCGTTGTCAAATCAGCCGGCGAGCAGTACTTC; CDR3aa: CSVVKSAGEQYF
len: 14; j_gene: TRBJ1-6; v_gene: TRBV2; abundance: -; d_gene: TRBD1; CDR3nt: TGTGCCAGCGGCCTGGGACAGGGGAATTCACCCCTCCACTTT; CDR3aa: CASGLGQGNSPLHF
len: 15; j_gene: TRBJ1-5; v_gene: TRBV2; abundance: few; d_gene: -; CDR3nt: TGTGCCAGCAGTGCTTTGGACGTTTCATATCAGCCCCAGCATTTT; CDR3aa: CASSALDVSYQPQHF
len: 17; j_gene: TRBJ2-5; v_gene: TRBV6-6; abundance: -; d_gene: TRBD2; CDR3nt: TGTGCCAGCAGTCCCTGGGGGGCTAGCGGGGGTCAAGAGACCCAGTACTTC; CDR3aa: CASSPWGASGGQETQYF
len: 14; j_gene: TRBJ2-3; v_gene: TRBV27; abundance: -; d_gene: -; CDR3nt: TGTGCCAGCACCTTAGATCGGTCGGCAGATACGCAGTATTTT; CDR3aa: CASTLDRSADTQYF
len: 16; j_gene: TRBJ2-3; v_gene: TRBV30; abundance: -; d_gene: TRBD2; CDR3nt: TGTGCCTGGAGCCTACGGATAGCGGGAGCCGCAGATACGCAGTATTTT; CDR3aa: CAWSLRIAGAADTQYF
len: 16; j_gene: TRBJ2-3; v_gene: TRBV4-2; abundance: -; d_gene: -; CDR3nt: TGTGCCAGCAGCCAACGTCCTCCGGGGGATACAGATACGCAGTATTTT; CDR3aa: CASSQRPPGDTDTQYF
len: 16; j_gene: TRBJ2-5; v_gene: TRBV18; abundance: once; d_gene: TRBD1; CDR3nt: TGTGCCAGCTCACCCCCTCGGACAGGGGGGATTCAGACCCAGTACTTC; CDR3aa: CASSPPRTGGIQTQYF
len: 13; j_gene: TRBJ2-7; v_gene: TRBV12-3/TRBV12-4; abundance: -; d_gene: -; CDR3nt: TGTGCCAGCAGTTGGGGCGGTTTTGGGGAGCAGTACTTC; CDR3aa: CASSWGGFGEQYF
len: 12; j_gene: TRBJ2-3; v_gene: TRBV11-3; abundance: -; d_gene: -; CDR3nt: TGTGCCAGCAGCCTAGACCGGGATACGCAGTATTTT; CDR3aa: CASSLDRDTQYF
len: 12; j_gene: TRBJ1-1; v_gene: TRBV5-4; abundance: -; d_gene: -; CDR3nt: TGTGCCAGCAGCTTGGCCGGGTCTGGAGCTTTCTTT; CDR3aa: CASSLAGSGAFF
len: 14; j_gene: TRBJ1-2; v_gene: TRBV7-9; abundance: -; d_gene: -; CDR3nt: TGTGCCAGCAGCCTAGAGGCAGGTTCGGGTGGCTACACCTTC; CDR3aa: CASSLEAGSGGYTF
len: 13; j_gene: TRBJ1-5; v_gene: TRBV28; abundance: -; d_gene: -; CDR3nt: TGTGCCAGCAGCTCCCGCAATAAACAGCCCCAGCATTTT; CDR3aa: CASSSRNKQPQHF
len: 15; j_gene: TRBJ1-5; v_gene: TRBV24-1; abundance: -; d_gene: TRBD1; CDR3nt: TGTGCCACCAGTGAAAACCGGGACAGGGGAGAGCCCCAGCATTTT; CDR3aa: CATSENRDRGEPQHF
len: 12; j_gene: TRBJ2-3; v_gene: TRBV12-3/TRBV12-4; abundance: -; d_gene: -; CDR3nt: TGTGCCAGCAGTTCGAATATAGATACGCAGTATTTT; CDR3aa: CASSSNIDTQYF
len: 14; j_gene: TRBJ1-6; v_gene: TRBV19; abundance: -; d_gene: TRBD1; CDR3nt: TGTGCCAGTAGTGGGACAGGGAATAATTCACCCCTCCACTTT; CDR3aa: CASSGTGNNSPLHF
len: 17; j_gene: TRBJ2-2; v_gene: TRBV3-1/TRBV3-2; abundance: -; d_gene: TRBD1; CDR3nt: TGTGCCAGCAGCCAACCAGGCCCAGGGGGGAACACCGGGGAGCTGTTTTTT; CDR3aa: CASSQPGPGGNTGELFF
len: 15; j_gene: TRBJ1-1; v_gene: TRBV2; abundance: -; d_gene: -; CDR3nt: TGTGCCAGCAGGGAGGACAGCCGGCTGAACACTGAAGCTTTCTTT; CDR3aa: CASREDSRLNTEAFF
len: 15; j_gene: TRBJ1-1; v_gene: TRBV3-1/TRBV3-2; abundance: -; d_gene: -; CDR3nt: TGTGCCAGCAGCCAAGAAGGGCCTGGACGCTATGAAGCTTTCTTT; CDR3aa: CASSQEGPGRYEAFF
len: 13; j_gene: TRBJ1-1; v_gene: TRBV12-3/TRBV12-4; abundance: -; d_gene: -; CDR3nt: TGTGCCAGCAGTTTAACCGGGAACACTGAAGCTTTCTTT; CDR3aa: CASSLTGNTEAFF
len: 15; j_gene: TRBJ2-3; v_gene: TRBV7-2; abundance: -; d_gene: TRBD2; CDR3nt: TGTGCCAGCAGCCTCACCGGGACTAGCGATGATACGCAGTATTTT; CDR3aa: CASSLTGTSDDTQYF
len: 15; j_gene: TRBJ2-3; v_gene: TRBV7-9; abundance: -; d_gene: -; CDR3nt: TGTGCCAGCAGCTTACCACCCAGGTCCACAGATACGCAGTATTTT; CDR3aa: CASSLPPRSTDTQYF
len: 16; j_gene: TRBJ2-7; v_gene: TRBV6-6; abundance: -; d_gene: TRBD2; CDR3nt: TGTGCCAGCAGTTCCTCTGCTAGCGGAGGATCCTACGAGCAGTACTTC; CDR3aa: CASSSSASGGSYEQYF
len: 16; j_gene: TRBJ1-3; v_gene: TRBV7-9; abundance: -; d_gene: -; CDR3nt: TGTGCCAGCAGCGTCCCACAGGGCCTGGGTGGAAACACCATATATTTT; CDR3aa: CASSVPQGLGGNTIYF
len: 11; j_gene: TRBJ2-3; v_gene: TRBV20-1; abundance: -; d_gene: -; CDR3nt: TGCACTACCCCAAGCACAGATACGCAGTATTTT; CDR3aa: CTTPSTDTQYF
len: 13; j_gene: TRBJ2-7; v_gene: TRBV3-1/TRBV3-2; abundance: few; d_gene: -; CDR3nt: TGTGCCAGCAGCCCGTCAGGGACCTACGAGCAGTACTTC; CDR3aa: CASSPSGTYEQYF
len: 12; j_gene: TRBJ2-1; v_gene: TRBV6-5; abundance: -; d_gene: -; CDR3nt: TGTGCCAGCAGTTCCAGAGGAAATGAGCAGTTCTTC; CDR3aa: CASSSRGNEQFF
len: 15; j_gene: TRBJ2-7; v_gene: TRBV4-1; abundance: -; d_gene: TRBD1; CDR3nt: TGCGCCAGCAGCCAAACGGGACAGACGTCCTACGAGCAGTACTTC; CDR3aa: CASSQTGQTSYEQYF
len: 14; j_gene: TRBJ1-3; v_gene: TRBV6-5; abundance: -; d_gene: -; CDR3nt: TGTGCCAGCAGTTACCGGACCCGAGGAAACACCATATATTTT; CDR3aa: CASSYRTRGNTIYF
len: 14; j_gene: TRBJ2-5; v_gene: TRBV11-1; abundance: -; d_gene: -; CDR3nt: TGTGCCAGCAGCCCAAGACTAGTACAAGAGACCCAGTACTTC; CDR3aa: CASSPRLVQETQYF
len: 16; j_gene: TRBJ2-5; v_gene: TRBV10-3; abundance: -; d_gene: -; CDR3nt: TGTGCCATCTCTAAGGGGGTGGGGGGCCCCGGAGAGACCCAGTACTTC; CDR3aa: CAISKGVGGPGETQYF
len: 13; j_gene: TRBJ1-2; v_gene: TRBV10-1; abundance: -; d_gene: TRBD1; CDR3nt: TGCGCCAGCAGTGGTGACAGGGCCTCTGGCTACACCTTC; CDR3aa: CASSGDRASGYTF
len: 15; j_gene: TRBJ2-7; v_gene: TRBV7-9; abundance: few; d_gene: TRBD2; CDR3nt: TGTGCCAGCAGCTTGACTAGCGGGGCCTTCTACGAGCAGTACTTC; CDR3aa: CASSLTSGAFYEQYF
len: 13; j_gene: TRBJ1-5; v_gene: TRBV6-1; abundance: -; d_gene: -; CDR3nt: TGTGCCAGCAGTGAATCATGGTATCAGCCCCAGCATTTT; CDR3aa: CASSESWYQPQHF
len: 15; j_gene: TRBJ1-6; v_gene: TRBV28; abundance: few; d_gene: -; CDR3nt: TGTGCCAGCAGTGAAACAGGGTCTTTCAATTCACCCCTCCACTTT; CDR3aa: CASSETGSFNSPLHF
len: 18; j_gene: TRBJ1-2; v_gene: TRBV21-1; abundance: few; d_gene: -; CDR3nt: TGTGCCAGCAGCAAAGCGCTTTGGTGCAGAGAAGTGGGGCGGAGGGATCCTTTC; CDR3aa: CASSKALWCREVGRRDPF
len: 12; j_gene: TRBJ2-1; v_gene: TRBV12-3/TRBV12-4; abundance: -; d_gene: -; CDR3nt: TGTGCCAGCGGAGACGTACAGGGTGAGCAGTTCTTC; CDR3aa: CASGDVQGEQFF
len: 14; j_gene: TRBJ1-4; v_gene: TRBV28; abundance: -; d_gene: -; CDR3nt: TGTGCCAGCTCCTTTACCGGGGGCGATGAAAAACTGTTTTTT; CDR3aa: CASSFTGGDEKLFF
len: 16; j_gene: TRBJ2-3; v_gene: TRBV5-8; abundance: once; d_gene: TRBD2; CDR3nt: TGTGCCAGCAGCTTGGACGGACTAGCGGTCACAGATACGCAGTATTTT; CDR3aa: CASSLDGLAVTDTQYF
len: 17; j_gene: TRBJ2-7; v_gene: TRBV6-6; abundance: -; d_gene: TRBD2; CDR3nt: TGTGCCAGCAGTCCGCTAAGACTAGCGGGAGGGAACTACGAGCAGTACTTC; CDR3aa: CASSPLRLAGGNYEQYF
len: 14; j_gene: TRBJ2-3; v_gene: TRBV19; abundance: -; d_gene: -; CDR3nt: TGTGCCAGTAGTTCCACAGCGCGCACAGATACGCAGTATTTT; CDR3aa: CASSSTARTDTQYF
len: 14; j_gene: TRBJ2-7; v_gene: TRBV5-1; abundance: -; d_gene: TRBD2; CDR3nt: TGCGCCAGCAGCTTGAGCGGGGGACAATACGAGCAGTACTTC; CDR3aa: CASSLSGGQYEQYF
len: 13; j_gene: TRBJ1-5; v_gene: TRBV24-1; abundance: -; d_gene: -; CDR3nt: TGTGCCACCAGTGACCGGAGCAATCAGCCCCAGCATTTT; CDR3aa: CATSDRSNQPQHF
len: 15; j_gene: TRBJ2-1; v_gene: TRBV19; abundance: -; d_gene: TRBD2; CDR3nt: TGTGCCAGTAGTATAGCGGGAGGGCCCAGGAATGAGCAGTTCTTC; CDR3aa: CASSIAGGPRNEQFF
len: 12; j_gene: TRBJ1-1; v_gene: TRBV19; abundance: -; d_gene: -; CDR3nt: TGTGCCAGTAGTGGAGGGGGACCTGAAGCTTTCTTT; CDR3aa: CASSGGGPEAFF
len: 12; j_gene: TRBJ1-1; v_gene: TRBV29-1; abundance: -; d_gene: TRBD1; CDR3nt: TGCAGCGTGGGGGGGACAGGAGCTGAAGCTTTCTTT; CDR3aa: CSVGGTGAEAFF
len: 16; j_gene: TRBJ2-7; v_gene: TRBV18; abundance: -; d_gene: -; CDR3nt: TGTGCCAGCTCACCAAGAACTACAGGGAGCGTAGGGGTGCAGTACTTC; CDR3aa: CASSPRTTGSVGVQYF
len: 11; j_gene: TRBJ2-7; v_gene: TRBV28; abundance: -; d_gene: TRBD1; CDR3nt: TGTGCCGTCGGGGACAGGGTCGAGCAGTACTTC; CDR3aa: CAVGDRVEQYF
len: 16; j_gene: TRBJ1-3; v_gene: TRBV5-8; abundance: -; d_gene: -; CDR3nt: TGTGCCAGCAGTCGAGTGGTGGACCACTCTGGAAACACCATATATTTT; CDR3aa: CASSRVVDHSGNTIYF
len: 13; j_gene: TRBJ2-7; v_gene: TRBV19; abundance: few; d_gene: -; CDR3nt: TGTGCCAGTAGTGCAGGCGGGAACTACGAGCAGTACTTC; CDR3aa: CASSAGGNYEQYF
len: 15; j_gene: TRBJ2-3; v_gene: TRBV6-5; abundance: -; d_gene: -; CDR3nt: TGTGCCAGCAGTTCGGACCATACTAGCACAGATACGCAGTATTTT; CDR3aa: CASSSDHTSTDTQYF
len: 15; j_gene: TRBJ2-1; v_gene: TRBV19; abundance: -; d_gene: -; CDR3nt: TGTGCCAGTACCGTGGCGGGAAGCTCCTACAATGAGCAGTTCTTC; CDR3aa: CASTVAGSSYNEQFF
len: 16; j_gene: TRBJ1-5; v_gene: TRBV19; abundance: -; d_gene: -; CDR3nt: TGTGCCAGTAGCAGCGCGGGGGGCTATAGCAATCAGCCCCAGCATTTT; CDR3aa: CASSSAGGYSNQPQHF
len: 15; j_gene: TRBJ2-5; v_gene: TRBV2; abundance: -; d_gene: TRBD2; CDR3nt: TGTGCCAGCAGTCGACTAGCGGGACTCCAAGAGACCCAGTACTTC; CDR3aa: CASSRLAGLQETQYF
len: 15; j_gene: TRBJ2-5; v_gene: TRBV6-5; abundance: -; d_gene: TRBD2; CDR3nt: TGTGCCAGCAATCATAATCCTAGCGGGGTAGAGACCCAGTACTTC; CDR3aa: CASNHNPSGVETQYF